The entry below describes one TCR beta chain. This clonotype was detected ten times or more. The specificity of this receptor is unknown. No base quality values were provided; no much bigger clone lies one nucleotide off. The data are from a study of T cells in Graves' hyperthyroidism and ophthalmopathy (dated by TCRdb to the late 2010s). About the investigation overall: Peripheral blood samples were taken at initial diagnosis, before any treatment was given. For training and testing, the 100 or so patients in the discovery cohort were randomly divided in a 7:3 ratio. In six Graves' hyperthyroidism patients, the study also compared T-cell repertoires from thyroid tissue with T-cell repertoires from blood. To identify TCR V-J signatures that set the groups apart, the researchers used a discovery cohort of roughly 100 patients, made up of fewer than 50 with Graves' ophthalmopathy and about 55 with stable Graves' hyperthyroidism. Prospective prediction of ophthalmopathy was tested in an independent validation cohort consisting of 18 hyperthyroidism patients and some 15 patients who later progressed to ophthalmopathy. Following sampling, methimazole starting at 30 mg daily was given to hyperthyroidism patients, and high-dose intravenous methylprednisolone was given to ophthalmopathy patients. TCR Vbeta CDR3 sequencing of roughly 140 peripheral blood samples (under 45 ophthalmopathy, 75 to 85 hyperthyroidism and some 17 progressor patients) is reported in the paper. The paper's findings and limits, for the study overall: During validation, the model predicted progression to ophthalmopathy a median of around 7 months ahead of onset, with more than 55% sensitivity and 72% to 80% specificity. Sample size was not statistically predetermined, and investigators were not blinded to group allocation. A 13 V-J signature model separated ophthalmopathy from stable hyperthyroidism, with approximately 86% sensitivity and approximately 81% specificity in cross-validation and 80%/75% in testing. Most expanded thyroid clonotypes (frequency above 0.001) were also found in blood, which suggests that blood repertoires may mirror thyroid immune responses.

Reading from cysteine to phenylalanine, the CDR3 counts 15 amino acids. Left in the record is the CDR3 DNA by itself, 45 bases read in frame from the first base. The CDR1 and CDR2 encoded by the germline V gene (reference sequence) are MNHEY and SMNVEV. Trimming accounts for 4 bases at V and 0 bases at J, while the number of junction bases matched to no gene is 5. Stable Graves' hyperthyroidism was defined as no progression to ophthalmopathy during 18 months of follow-up. The hyperthyroidism patients were between 18 and 65 years old and newly diagnosed, with a disease duration of less than 2 months. Patients with uncontrolled infections, other autoimmune diseases, pregnancy or lactation were excluded. Diagnoses were established on the basis of clinical symptoms, serum thyroxine and TRAb, thyroid ultrasound, and orbital computed tomography. PBMCs were isolated from about 9.1 ml of fresh peripheral blood by Ficoll-Paque density gradient centrifugation. Trizol reagent was used to extract total RNA, and RNA quality was then checked on an Agilent 2100 Bioanalyzer.

TCR beta CDR3 regions were amplified from RNA transcripts. A first-round RT-PCR of the TCR CDR3 used the HTBI primer set with the Qiagen OneStep RT-PCR kit. The libraries were constructed in a second round of multiplex PCR and then size-selected and purified. Libraries were sequenced paired-end with 100 bp reads on an Illumina HiSeq2000. In the original analysis: SOAPnuke was used to process the raw data, removing reads that contained adapters or uncalled bases, had a mean Phred below 15, or lacked an exact match to the constant primer or identifier. High-quality paired reads were merged with COPE v1.2.5, and unique nucleotide sequences were defined as clonotypes. MiTCR v1.1 was used to align clonotypes to the IMGT TRBV, TRBD and TRBJ reference segments. Analysis was restricted to V-J combinations with a frequency above 0.0001, which covered 99.2% of repertoires. A TCS score was defined as the ratio between F50 (clonal expansion) and ExV (chaos), using BLOSUM62-based TCRdist between CDR3 peptides within each V-J. Welch's t-statistics and random forest reduced fewer than 600 V-J features to fewer than 15, which were used in a naive Bayes classifier (R e1071). Clones were called with MiXCR by TCRdb after fastp trimmed the public reads at Q25, and only in-frame beta chains were retained. Here each entry gathers all rows of one CDR3 protein and keeps the most common genes and DNA. These V and J calls rely on TCRdb rather than the paper's analysis. The table for this sample lists roughly 510,000 distinct CDR3 sequences; roughly 20% of them were counted only once. Clones ranked in the top ten supply approximately 25% of the sample.

The chain was built from TRBV27 and TRBJ1-1; 7 middle bases align to TRBD1. Specimen: blood. The sequence came from a young man with Graves' hyperthyroidism. The DNA is TGTGCCAGCAGTTCCGCAGGGGGTCTGAACACTGAAGCTTTCTTT. Its product reads: CASSSAGGLNTEAFF.